This T cell receptor (beta chain) was recovered during a study of human T cells and chemical hapten exposure. Findings of the study overall: Significantly more large CDR3 similarity clusters were formed by expanded TCRs than by controls.

This clonotype appeared a few times. Antigen: not known. This CDR3 comprises 15 residues. Trimming stripped 1 base from V and 0 bases from J, with 7 bases between. Germline lookup yields CDR1 SEHNR and CDR2 FQNEAQ (reference sequence). MiXCR, applied by TCRdb to the RACE reads, yields one record per CDR3 protein. The data hold 90,000 to 110,000 distinct CDR3 sequences, with about a tenth observed a single time. Time point reported: patch test 2, 6 weeks after DPC sensitization. Documented treatment: therapeutic diphenylcyclopropenone sensitization with weekly scalp DPC. This material consisted of whole blood, taken in connection with sensitization to the hapten diphenylcyclopropenone (DPC). The chain uses TRBV7-9 and TRBJ2-1; no definite D call. This clonotype was obtained from a woman aged 35 to 49 with alopecia areata. Some clones in this sample may be carry-over from other donors' samples. CDR3 coding DNA: TGTGCCAGCAGCTTAGTTTTCAGCTCCTACAATGAGCAGTTCTTC. Amino acids: CASSLVFSSYNEQFF.